Shown below are 16 T cell receptor beta chains from a single sample sequenced in a study of early T cells in non-severe SARS-CoV-2 infection. MiXCR, applied by TCRdb to the 5' RACE reads, yields one record per CDR3 protein. The table has about 88,000 distinct CDR3 sequences, more than 13% seen once. The sample taken for sequencing was whole blood. The receptor set was obtained from an adult who was a healthcare worker with PCR-confirmed SARS-CoV-2 infection or an uninfected control (not recorded which).

The chain has TRBV10-2 and TRBJ2-4, with TRBD2 matching over 14 bases. The germline V gene encodes CDR1 WSHSY and CDR2 SAAADI. J lost 2 bases, V lost 9 bases, and 9 bases had no gene match. There are 17 residues in the CDR3. CDR3 sequence (DNA): TGCGCCAGTTCCGGGACTAGCGGGAGTTGGACCAAAAACATTCAGTACTTC. It codes for CASSGTSGSWTKNIQYF.

The rearrangement joins TRBV7-6 to TRBJ2-5; possibly TRBD1 or TRBD2 for D (5 bases each). CDR3 length: 14 amino acids. Germline CDR1 is SGHVS and CDR2 is FNYEAQ. V was trimmed by 5 bases and J by 4 bases, leaving 14 bases between them. The CDR3, as DNA: TGTGCCAGCAGCCCGCTTTCAGGGACAGAGACCCAGTACTTC. Translated: CASSPLSGTETQYF.

This clonotype was observed a few times. This chain connects TRBV7-3 to TRBJ2-1; no definite D call. The CDR3 spans 13 residues. The V end was cut by 2 bases, the J end by 7 bases, with 9 bases between. Germline-derived CDR1 and CDR2 are SGHTA and FQGTGA. The CDR3 loop is CASSLSDPNEQFF. CDR3 in DNA: TGTGCCAGCAGCTTATCAGACCCTAATGAGCAGTTCTTC.

The CDR3 protein is CASSLGGDYEQYF. The CDR3, as DNA: TGTGCCAGCAGCTTAGGCGGGGACTACGAGCAGTACTTC. The chain combines TRBV7-6 with TRBJ2-7; TRBD2 is a possible D gene (6 bases). V lost 1 base and J 3 bases, leaving 7 bases between the germline ends. Germline V gene data show CDR1 as SGHVS and CDR2 as FNYEAQ. This CDR3 is built from 13 residues.

This clonotype was detected ten times or more. This chain links TRBV7-2 with TRBJ1-1; unclear D gene. The CDR3 has 15 amino acids. Germline values: CDR1 SGHTA, CDR2 FQGNSA. V was cut by 1 base and J by 6 bases, with 15 bases left in between. The CDR3 loop is CASSLGVSSGAEAFF. The DNA for the CDR3 is TGTGCCAGCAGCTTAGGTGTCTCCTCCGGCGCTGAAGCTTTCTTT.

This clonotype was counted between two and nine times. This chain connects TRBV12-3 or TRBV12-4 to TRBJ2-1; D is unclear. V shed 2 bases and J shed 9 bases, with 11 bases lying between them. The CDR3 runs to 13 residues. Here the CDR3 reads CASSLRGVSEQFF. As DNA, the CDR3 is TGTGCCAGCAGTTTAAGAGGAGTAAGTGAGCAGTTCTTC.

The table lists this clonotype with a few counts. This rearrangement joins TRBV28 to TRBJ1-6; D unclear. Germline V gene lookup returns CDR1 MDHEN and CDR2 SYDVKM. CDR3 size: 18 residues. Trimming pared 3 bases from V and 4 bases from J, leaving 19 bases between. This CDR3 reads CASSLGTESINYNSPLHF. Written as DNA, the CDR3 is TGTGCCAGCAGTTTGGGAACAGAATCCATAAATTATAATTCACCCCTCCACTTT.

The chain employs TRBV6-6 and TRBJ2-5, with a possible D match to TRBD2 (5 bases). CDR1 is MNHNY and CDR2 is SVGAGI in the germline V gene (reference sequence). The ends were cut back, 0 bases at V and 1 base at J, with 18 bases in the middle. The CDR3 is 18 amino acids. The CDR3 region has the DNA TGTGCCAGCAGTTACTCGAGGGTTGGCAATGGAGGCCAAGAGACCCAGTACTTC. Protein: CASSYSRVGNGGQETQYF.

This clonotype was counted at least ten times. The chain is built from TRBV6-5 and TRBJ1-5; D call uncertain. Germline-derived CDR1 and CDR2 are MNHEY and SVGAGI. The V end lost 5 bases, the J end lost 5 bases, and 10 bases lay between the germline ends. The CDR3 runs to 13 residues. CDR3: CASSLTRDQPQHF. DNA for the CDR3: TGTGCCAGCAGTCTTACCCGCGATCAGCCCCAGCATTTT.

In its sample, this clonotype was seen many times. The chain joins TRBV6-2 or TRBV6-3 to TRBJ1-2; tentative D call: TRBD1 (6 bases). The CDR3 has 14 amino acids. Between the trimmed V and J ends, which lost 5 bases and 0 bases, there was a span of 10 bases. Germline V gives CDR1 MNHEY, CDR2 SVGEGT. The chain's CDR3 is CASSDRTANYGYTF. The CDR3 DNA reads as TGTGCCAGCAGTGACAGGACGGCTAACTATGGCTACACCTTC.

This clonotype has only a few counts. This chain uses TRBV28 with TRBJ2-1, with 12 nucleotides matching TRBD2. The V gene end was trimmed by 8 bases and the J gene end by 3 bases; junction bases not matched to a gene: 5. The CDR3 sequence is 15 residues long. Germline lookup yields CDR1 MDHEN and CDR2 SYDVKM. The CDR3 bases are TGTGCCAGCTCTCTAGCGGGAGGGTACTACAATGAGCAGTTCTTC. Amino acid sequence: CASSLAGGYYNEQFF.

By share of the sample, this clonotype is medium-sized (0.01 to 0.1%). The V gene is TRBV30, the J gene TRBJ2-7, with 13 bases identical to TRBD2. Germline V gene sequence: CDR1 GTSNPN, CDR2 SVGIG (reference sequence). Losses at the gene ends were 3 bases for V and 7 bases for J; bases not matched to a gene: 3. The CDR3 extends over 13 amino acids. The CDR3 here is CAWRPGLAGEQYF. The CDR3, as DNA: TGTGCCTGGAGACCGGGACTAGCGGGGGAGCAGTACTTC.

This chain joins TRBV4-1 and TRBJ2-1, with D perhaps matching TRBD2 (5 bases). CDR1 and CDR2 (germline): MGHRA, YSYEKL. Trimming cost V 1 base and J 8 bases, with 9 bases left between them. The CDR3 totals 13 residues. CDR3 protein: CASSQGGSDEQFF. CDR3 nucleotides: TGCGCCAGCAGCCAAGGAGGGAGCGATGAGCAGTTCTTC.

This clonotype came up a few times. The chain combines TRBV5-1 with TRBJ1-3; 9 positions agree with TRBD1. After removal of 3 bases from V and 0 bases from J, the junction contained 7 bases not matched to a gene. Germline V gives CDR1 SGHRS, CDR2 YFSETQ. The CDR3 contains 17 residues. The CDR3 protein is CASSSPGQGYSGNTIYF. The CDR3 nucleotides are TGCGCCAGCAGCTCCCCGGGACAGGGATACTCTGGAAACACCATATATTTT.

The J gene is TRBJ2-3, the V gene TRBV29-1; D gene unclear. CDR1 SQVTM and CDR2 ANQGSEA come from the germline V gene. This CDR3 spans 12 amino acids. The V end was cut by 7 bases, the J end by 0 bases, with 8 bases between. In nucleotides, the CDR3 is TGCAGCGGAGACCTTAGCACAGATACGCAGTATTTT. This translates into CSGDLSTDTQYF.

V usage is TRBV7-9 and J usage is TRBJ2-2; 8 nucleotides match TRBD1. Germline V lookup: CDR1 SEHNR, CDR2 FQNEAQ (reference sequence). This CDR3 comprises 14 residues. After removal of 6 bases from V and 4 bases from J, the junction contained 4 bases not matched to a gene. The CDR3 reads CASRNTGGTGELFF. The CDR3 DNA sequence: TGTGCCAGCAGAAACACAGGGGGCACCGGGGAGCTGTTTTTT.